This record covers a single T cell receptor beta chain. The target antigen is unknown. In TCRdb, the RT-PCR reads were re-called with MiXCR into one record per CDR3 protein. The data show 610,000 or so distinct CDR3 sequences, less than 15% seen once. This sample is part of a study of response to subunit inactivated influenza vaccine. Points from the study as a whole: New T cells are recruited in small numbers by each seasonal influenza vaccination, according to the authors' suggestion.

Germline CDR1 and CDR2: SGHAT and FQNNGV. V lost 3 bases to trimming and J lost 0 bases, with 11 bases between them. CDR3 size: 15 residues. Source: PBMCs from blood, taken about 13 days after vaccination. The chain carries TRBV11-2 and TRBJ1-1; a weak D match, TRBD1 (5 bases). This sequence was found in a man in his fifties or sixties who received an inactivated influenza vaccine. CDR3 loop: CASSFHGTVNTEAFF. Here the CDR3 DNA reads TGTGCCAGCAGCTTCCACGGGACGGTGAACACTGAAGCTTTCTTT.